This TCR beta chain was recovered during a study of blood T cell repertoires in COVID-19. In the study overall: The United States, Italy and Spain were the sources of the acute and convalescent COVID-19 samples. Sources were T cells, B-cell-depleted T cells, or PBMCs; the material itself was cDNA or gDNA.

Germline-derived CDR1 and CDR2 are MDHEN and SYDVKM. Trimming stripped 10 bases from V and 2 bases from J, with 21 bases between. The CDR3 covers 16 residues. In the source study's methods: Estimation of nucleated cell counts was performed using reference gene primer amplification. The repertoire was sequenced with immunoSEQ multiplex PCR; TCRdb's copy has only in-frame clones and lacks some. The V and J calls and clone size come from that table; D and trimming were worked out from the DNA. The sample carries 140,000 to 150,000 clones, more than 85% recorded once. The clonotype originates from a man between 60 and 75 years old with active or convalescent COVID-19. The sequenced material came from peripheral blood. The V call is TRBV28, the J call TRBJ1-5, with TRBD1 as a possible D gene (6 bases). The CDR3 here is CATRSLTGQRNQPQHF. The CDR3, as DNA: TGTGCCACCCGCTCCCTGACAGGACAACGCAATCAGCCCCAGCATTTT. Complete variable domain (other parts from reference TRBV28 and TRBJ1-5): DVKVTQSSRYLVKRTGEKVFLECVQDMDHENMFWYRQDPGLGLRLIYFSYDVKMKEKGDIPEGYSVSREKKERFSLILESASTNQTSMYLCATRSLTGQRNQPQHFGDGTRLSIL.